The 4 T cell receptor beta chains given below trace back to one sample, sequenced in a study of shared clonotypes between healthy human individuals. Terminally differentiated effector memory CD45RA+ cells were left out of the naive CD8 fraction, which was CD45RO-negative and positively selected for CCR7. The method was immunoSEQ multiplex PCR; TCRdb's version includes in-frame clones alone and lacks a portion of them. The data show fewer than 850,000 clones, 90% to 98% seen once. The specimen sequenced was naive CD8+ T cells sorted from blood. The source is a man under 40 in good health.

V gene TRBV4-1 combines with J gene TRBJ1-1, with D perhaps matching TRBD1 (5 bases). The V gene's germline CDR1 is MGHRA and CDR2 YSYEKL. V was cut by 0 bases and J by 2 bases, with 10 bases left in between. CDR3 length: 15 amino acids. The CDR3 nucleotides read TGCGCCAGCAGCCAAGATAACAGGCCTAACACTGAAGCTTTCTTT. This encodes CASSQDNRPNTEAFF.

The chain recombines TRBV4-2 with TRBJ1-1; D remains unclear. Trimming shortened V by 0 bases and J by 6 bases, and 11 bases separated the two germline ends. Germline V gene lookup returns CDR1 LGHNA and CDR2 YNFKEQ. This CDR3 spans 14 amino acids. As DNA, the CDR3 is TGTGCCAGCAGCCAAGAGTCAGGCGTGGCTGAAGCTTTCTTT. It codes for CASSQESGVAEAFF.

This chain links TRBV15 with TRBJ2-1; 13 positions agree with TRBD2. The germline V gene encodes CDR1 LNHNV and CDR2 YYDKDF (reference sequence). The V gene end was trimmed by 2 bases and the J gene end by 6 bases; junction bases not matched to a gene: 4. The CDR3 length is 16 residues. The CDR3 DNA reads TGTGCCACCAGCAGAAGGGGACTAGCGGGATTCAATGAGCAGTTCTTC. This gives the protein CATSRRGLAGFNEQFF.

This chain connects TRBV11-3 to TRBJ2-7, with 9 bases aligning to TRBD2. Germline V gene sequence: CDR1 SGHNT, CDR2 YENEEA. Losses at the gene ends were 1 base for V and 7 bases for J; bases not matched to a gene: 8. The CDR3 loop spans 15 amino acids. This CDR3 is CASSLGRGLAGEQYF. The DNA of the CDR3 is TGTGCCAGCAGCTTAGGCCGGGGACTAGCAGGGGAGCAGTACTTC.